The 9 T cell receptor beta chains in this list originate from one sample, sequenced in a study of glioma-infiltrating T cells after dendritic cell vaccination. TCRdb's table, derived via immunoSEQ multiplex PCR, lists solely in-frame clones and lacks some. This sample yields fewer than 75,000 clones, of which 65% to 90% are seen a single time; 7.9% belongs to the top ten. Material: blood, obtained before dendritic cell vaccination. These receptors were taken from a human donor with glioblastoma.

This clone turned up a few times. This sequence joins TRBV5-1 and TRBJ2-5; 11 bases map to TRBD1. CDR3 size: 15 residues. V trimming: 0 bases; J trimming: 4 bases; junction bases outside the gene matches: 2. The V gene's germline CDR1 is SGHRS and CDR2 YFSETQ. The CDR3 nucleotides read TGCGCCAGCAGCTTGGCCGGGACAGGGGGAGAGACCCAGTACTTC. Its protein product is CASSLAGTGGETQYF. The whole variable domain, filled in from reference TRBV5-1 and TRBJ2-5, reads KAGVTQTPRYLIKTRGQQVTLSCSPISGHRSVSWYQQTPGQGLQFLFEYFSETQRNKGNFPGRFSGRQFSNSRSEMNVSTLELGDSALYLCASSLAGTGGETQYFGPGTRLLVL.

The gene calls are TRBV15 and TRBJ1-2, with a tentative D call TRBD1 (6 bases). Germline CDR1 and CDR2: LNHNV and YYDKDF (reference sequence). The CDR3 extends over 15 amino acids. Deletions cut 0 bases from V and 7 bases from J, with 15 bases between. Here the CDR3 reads CATSREGTGTGGYTF. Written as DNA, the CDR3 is TGTGCCACCAGCAGAGAGGGTACAGGGACGGGTGGCTACACCTTC.

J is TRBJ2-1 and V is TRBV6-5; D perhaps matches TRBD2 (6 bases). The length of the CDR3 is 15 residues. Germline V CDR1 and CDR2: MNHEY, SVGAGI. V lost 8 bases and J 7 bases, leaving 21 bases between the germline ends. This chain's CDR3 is CASAYLGGLKNEQFF. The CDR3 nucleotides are TGTGCCAGCGCCTACTTGGGAGGCCTGAAGAATGAGCAGTTCTTC.

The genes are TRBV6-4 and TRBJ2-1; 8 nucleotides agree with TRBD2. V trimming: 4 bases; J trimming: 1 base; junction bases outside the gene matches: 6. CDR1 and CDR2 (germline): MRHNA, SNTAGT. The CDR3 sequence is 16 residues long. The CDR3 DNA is TGTGCCAGCAGTGCAAGAGGCGGGGGGTCCTACAATGAGCAGTTCTTC. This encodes CASSARGGGSYNEQFF.

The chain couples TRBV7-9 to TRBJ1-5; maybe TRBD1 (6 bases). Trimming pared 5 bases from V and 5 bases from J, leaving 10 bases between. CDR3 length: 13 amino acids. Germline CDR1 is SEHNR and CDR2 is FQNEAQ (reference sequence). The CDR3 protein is CASSKGQHQPQHF. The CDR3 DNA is TGTGCCAGCAGCAAAGGACAGCATCAGCCCCAGCATTTT.

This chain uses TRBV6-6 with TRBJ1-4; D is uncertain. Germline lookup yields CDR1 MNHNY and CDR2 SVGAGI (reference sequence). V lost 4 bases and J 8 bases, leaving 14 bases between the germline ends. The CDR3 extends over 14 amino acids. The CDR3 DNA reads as TGTGCCAGCAGTTTTACCACCGAGGGCGAAAAACTGTTTTTT. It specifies CASSFTTEGEKLFF.

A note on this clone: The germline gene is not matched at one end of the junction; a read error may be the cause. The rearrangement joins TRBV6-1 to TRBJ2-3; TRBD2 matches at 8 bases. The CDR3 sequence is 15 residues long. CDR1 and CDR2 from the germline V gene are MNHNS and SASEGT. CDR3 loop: CASSEGAGVTDTHYF. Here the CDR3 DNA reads TGTGCCAGCAGTGAAGGAGCGGGGGTCACAGATACGCATTATTTT.

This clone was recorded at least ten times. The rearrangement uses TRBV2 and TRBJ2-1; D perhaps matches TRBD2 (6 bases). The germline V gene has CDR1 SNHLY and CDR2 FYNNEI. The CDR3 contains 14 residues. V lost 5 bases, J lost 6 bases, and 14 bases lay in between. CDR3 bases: TGTGCCAGCAGTAACGGTCTAGCGTTCAATGAGCAGTTCTTC. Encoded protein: CASSNGLAFNEQFF.

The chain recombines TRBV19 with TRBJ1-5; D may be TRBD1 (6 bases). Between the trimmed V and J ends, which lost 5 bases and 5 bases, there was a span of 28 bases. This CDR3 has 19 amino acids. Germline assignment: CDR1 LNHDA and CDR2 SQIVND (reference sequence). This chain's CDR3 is CASSGGLRYGGIHHQPQHF. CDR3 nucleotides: TGTGCCAGTAGTGGTGGTTTGAGGTATGGGGGCATCCACCATCAGCCCCAGCATTTT.